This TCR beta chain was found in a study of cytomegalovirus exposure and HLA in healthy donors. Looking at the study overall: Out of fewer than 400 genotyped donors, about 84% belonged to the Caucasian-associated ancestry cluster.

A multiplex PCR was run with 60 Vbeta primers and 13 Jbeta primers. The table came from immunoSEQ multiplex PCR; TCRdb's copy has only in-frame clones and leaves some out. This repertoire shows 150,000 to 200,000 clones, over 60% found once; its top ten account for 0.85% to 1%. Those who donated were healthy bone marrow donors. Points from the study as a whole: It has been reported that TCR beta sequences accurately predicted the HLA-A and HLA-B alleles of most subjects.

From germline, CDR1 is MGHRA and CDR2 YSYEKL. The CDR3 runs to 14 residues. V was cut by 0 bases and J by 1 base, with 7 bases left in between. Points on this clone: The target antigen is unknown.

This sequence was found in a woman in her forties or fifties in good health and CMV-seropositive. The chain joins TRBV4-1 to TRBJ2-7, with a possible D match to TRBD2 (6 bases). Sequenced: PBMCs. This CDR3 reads CASSQDAGSYEQYF. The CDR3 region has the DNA TGCGCCAGCAGCCAAGATGCGGGGTCCTACGAGCAGTACTTC.